These 24 T cell receptor delta chains came from one sample sequenced in a study of gamma-delta T cells after stem cell transplantation (dated by TCRdb to the mid-2010s). Preparation of the library involved RT-PCR. The sample was run on an Illumina MiSeq. Clones were re-identified by TCRdb from the public reads with CATT, and rows with the same DNA were merged. The sample table holds about 4,600 delta-chain clones, of which roughly 1.9% were seen once. The top ten hold 25% to 40% of the sample. The sequenced material came from gamma-delta T cells. These receptors were obtained from a human donor. It is not recorded whose cells these are; they may come from a transplant donor.

Regarding this clone: Since a far larger clone is one base different, this is likely a read error. In the same sample, other DNA sequences code for this CDR3. The gene calls are TRDV2 and TRDJ1, with TRDD3 as a possible D gene (6 bases). The germline CDR1 and CDR2 sequences are GEAIGNYY and EKD. The CDR3 extends over 14 amino acids. V lost 0 bases, J lost 11 bases, and 18 bases lay in between. The DNA of the CDR3 is TGTGCCTGTGACACCGTGGGGGGGTCAGGTGAGCTCATCTTT. Residues: CACDTVGGSGELIF.

By its share, this clone is medium-sized. Other DNA sequences in this sample translate to the same CDR3. This sequence joins TRDV2 and TRDJ3, with D uncertain. V lost 0 bases and J lost 0, with 11 bases in between. Germline assignment: CDR1 GEAIGNYY and CDR2 EKD. The CDR3 is 18 amino acids. In nucleotides, the CDR3 is TGTGCCTGTGACACCGGAGGGGCCAGCTCCTGGGACACCCGACAGATGTTTTTC. Translation gives CACDTGGASSWDTRQMFF.

This clone has more than one count but fewer than ten. V usage is TRDV2 and J usage is TRDJ3; D ambiguous. The V gene lost 0 bases and the J gene lost 0 bases, with 11 bases spanning the gap. The CDR3 length is 18 residues. CDR1 is GEAIGNYY, CDR2 EKD, per germline. The CDR3 region has the DNA TGTGCCTGTGACACCCTACGGTCGAGCTCCTGGGACACCCGACAGATGTTTTTC. It codes for CACDTLRSSSWDTRQMFF.

In regard to this clone: For this DNA, TCRdb reports the protein of a much larger clone, which diverges at residue 6, most likely from a read error; the protein presented here is translated directly from the DNA. The chain combines TRDV2 with TRDJ3, with D unclear. V lost 3 bases, J lost 0 bases, and 17 bases lay in between. This CDR3 spans 19 amino acids. In germline, CDR1 is GEAIGNYY, CDR2 EKD. This CDR3 is CACDAIGSRSSWDTRQMFF. CDR3 nucleotide sequence: TGTGCCTGTGACGCCATTGGGTCCCGAAGCTCCTGGGACACCCGACAGATGTTTTTC.

This clone has a handful of counts. A much larger clonotype is one base distant, so this may be a read error. The J gene is TRDJ1, the V gene TRDV2, with D possibly matching TRDD3 (5 bases). This CDR3 is 14 amino acids long. CDR1 GEAIGNYY and CDR2 EKD come from the germline V gene. The V gene lost 3 bases and the J gene lost 3 bases, with 13 bases spanning the gap. The CDR3 bases are TGTGCCTGTGACCCCCTGGGCAGGTCCGATAAACTCATCTTT. Translation: CACDPLGRSDKLIF.

This clone was counted between two and nine times. A read error likely explains why the TCRdb protein, taken from a much larger clone, differs from this DNA's translation at residue 6; the protein shown is translated from the DNA. The CDR3 spells CACDTAGDHKTDKLIF. The CDR3 DNA sequence: TGTGCCTGTGACACCGCGGGGGATCATAAAACCGATAAACTCATCTTT. The genes are TRDV2 and TRDJ1; 7 bases match TRDD3. V lost 0 bases and J lost 2; bases outside the gene matches: 8. Germline loops: CDR1 GEAIGNYY, CDR2 EKD. The CDR3 consists of 16 residues.

On this clone: The protein TCRdb gives is from a much larger clone and does not agree with this DNA's translation at residue 12, likely a read error; the protein shown here comes from the DNA. The gene calls are TRDV2 and TRDJ1; TRDD3 matches 10 bases. The CDR3 consists of 17 residues. V gave up 1 base and J gave up 3 bases; unmatched junction bases: 10. Germline V CDR1 and CDR2: GEAIGNYY, EKD. The CDR3 reads CACDTVEGGYAADKLIF. The DNA of the CDR3 is TGTGCCTGTGACACGGTTGAAGGGGGATACGCGGCCGATAAACTCATCTTT.

This clone has more than one count but fewer than ten. The J gene is TRDJ1, the V gene TRDV2; 9 bases align to TRDD3. In germline, CDR1 is GEAIGNYY, CDR2 EKD. Trimming removed 0 bases from V and 8 bases from J; junction bases left unmatched: 15. This CDR3 has 17 residues. The DNA of the CDR3 is TGTGCCTGTGACACCGTAGAGGGGATACGCCAGACTCAAAAACTCATCTTT. This gives the protein CACDTVEGIRQTQKLIF.

In the case of this clone: Given a much more abundant clone one base away, this may be a read error. The chain has TRDV2 and TRDJ1; 13 nucleotides agree with TRDD3. Looked up from germline, CDR1 is GEAIGNYY and CDR2 is EKD. J lost 1 base, V lost 3 bases, and 16 bases had no gene match. This CDR3 comprises 20 residues. This CDR3 reads CACDPLTGGYAVEGTDKLIF. The CDR3, as DNA: TGTGCCTGTGACCCTCTTACTGGGGGATACGCGGTCGAGGGCACCGATAAACTCATCTTT.

As concerns this clone: Only one base separates this from a far larger clonotype, so it likely reflects a read error. Other DNA sequences within the sample encode an identical CDR3. This chain connects TRDV2 to TRDJ1; 10 nucleotides agree with TRDD3. J gave up 0 bases and V 0 bases, and 9 bases lay outside the gene matches. CDR1 GEAIGNYY and CDR2 EKD come from the germline V gene. The CDR3 consists of 18 residues. The CDR3 loop reads CACDTVSTGGYDTDKLIF. The CDR3, as DNA: TGTGCCTGTGACACCGTTTCGACAGGGGGATACGACACCGATAAACTCATCTTT.

Ten or more counts support this clone. The chain combines TRDV2 with TRDJ1; TRDD3 matches 8 bases. Germline CDR1 and CDR2: GEAIGNYY and EKD. The CDR3 consists of 17 residues. V lost 0 bases, J lost 1 base, and 9 bases stayed unmatched. CDR3 residues: CACDTLLGGQPTDKLIF. Here the CDR3 DNA reads TGTGCCTGTGACACCCTACTGGGGGGACAACCCACCGATAAACTCATCTTT.

V is TRDV2 and J is TRDJ2, with 12 positions matching TRDD3. The CDR3 totals 23 residues. Looked up from germline, CDR1 is GEAIGNYY and CDR2 is EKD. Trimming cost V 1 base and J 0 bases; bases outside gene matches: 20. Here the CDR3 reads CACDTVAGGYASNPSALTAQLFF. In nucleotides, the CDR3 is TGTGCCTGTGACACGGTCGCTGGGGGATACGCGTCTAATCCATCCGCTTTGACAGCACAACTCTTCTTT.

Note on this clone: The protein that TCRdb holds for this DNA derives from a much larger clone and differs from the translated DNA at residue 12, which likely indicates a read error; the protein shown here is translated from the DNA. The V gene is TRDV2, the J gene TRDJ3, with 11 bases that match TRDD3. V lost 1 base and J lost 2; bases outside the gene matches: 9. Germline V gene data show CDR1 as GEAIGNYY and CDR2 as EKD. This CDR3 comprises 20 residues. The CDR3, as DNA: TGTGCCTGTGACACGTGGGGGATACGGAATAACCCCTGGGACACCCGACAGATGTTTTTC. It encodes CACDTWGIRNNPWDTRQMFF.

This clone was counted between two and nine times. The protein recorded in TCRdb matches a much larger clone and deviates from this DNA's translation at residue 11, suggesting a read error; the protein here is obtained by translating the DNA. V is TRDV2 and J is TRDJ1, with 9 bases identical to TRDD3. The CDR3 runs 19 residues. The V gene's germline CDR1 is GEAIGNYY and CDR2 EKD. V gave up 1 base and J gave up 6 bases; unmatched junction bases: 20. The CDR3 here is CACDTVLGDTTRSENKLIF. CDR3 nucleotide sequence: TGTGCCTGTGACACGGTACTGGGGGACACCACGAGGTCTGAGAATAAACTCATCTTT.

With regard to this clone: TCRdb pairs this DNA with a much larger clone's protein that differs at residue 4, likely a read error; the protein shown was translated from the DNA. The V call is TRDV2, the J call TRDJ1, with 8 bases identical to TRDD3. In germline, CDR1 is GEAIGNYY, CDR2 EKD. This CDR3 contains 18 residues. The CDR3 sequence: CACNTVLGVPLYTDKLIF. The CDR3 nucleotides read TGTGCCTGTAACACCGTACTGGGGGTCCCCCTCTACACCGATAAACTCATCTTT.

Worth noting for this clone: The TCRdb protein comes from a much larger clone and disagrees with this DNA's translation at residue 7, likely due to a read error; the protein given here is derived from the DNA. The chain combines TRDV2 with TRDJ3; perhaps D is TRDD1 or TRDD3 (5 bases each). Per germline, CDR1 GEAIGNYY and CDR2 EKD. V was shortened by 2 bases and J by 2 bases, with 15 bases between the two germline ends. The CDR3 covers 18 residues. CDR3 nucleotide sequence: TGTGCCTGTGACATACTGGAGGATAGTACCTGGGACACCCGACAGATGTTTTTC. It is translated as CACDILEDSTWDTRQMFF.

This clone was counted ten times or more. This likely reflects a read error, since a far larger clone is one base away. Other DNA sequences of this sample code for an identical CDR3. The rearrangement uses TRDV2 and TRDJ1; D call uncertain. CDR3 length: 17 residues. Trimming left V 2 bases short and J 2 bases short, with 20 bases between. Germline assignment: CDR1 GEAIGNYY and CDR2 EKD. The CDR3 sequence: CACDKVGAPVVTDKLIF. DNA of the CDR3: TGTGCCTGTGACAAAGTAGGGGCTCCAGTTGTGACCGATAAACTCATCTTT.

By sample share, this clone is large (0.1 to 1%). The sample has other DNA sequences that encode this CDR3 too. V gene TRDV2 combines with J gene TRDJ1; no clear D gene. V gave up 0 bases and J gave up 3 bases, with 16 bases separating them. Germline V gives CDR1 GEAIGNYY, CDR2 EKD. This CDR3 has 16 amino acids. CDR3 sequence: CACDTVTAMKADKLIF. The CDR3 nucleotides read TGTGCCTGTGACACCGTCACAGCGATGAAGGCCGATAAACTCATCTTT.

A remark on this clone: The protein held in TCRdb is that of a much larger clone and does not match this DNA's translation at residue 14, likely because of a read error; the protein shown is translated from the DNA. This chain links TRDV2 with TRDJ1; 8 bases align to TRDD3. CDR3 length equals 16 residues. In germline, CDR1 is GEAIGNYY, CDR2 EKD. The CDR3 bases are TGTGCCTGTGAGTATCTGGGGGACTTAAACACCGATAAACCCATCTTT. Translating gives CACEYLGDLNTDKPIF.

This clone was counted at least ten times. This sequence is one base from a far larger clone and is likely a read error. The sample has other DNA sequences that encode this CDR3 too. The gene calls are TRDV2 and TRDJ1; the D gene is possibly TRDD3 (5 bases). Looked up from germline, CDR1 is GEAIGNYY and CDR2 is EKD. There are 15 residues in the CDR3. With 0 bases removed from V and 0 bases from J, the gap between germline ends came to 10 bases. CDR3 DNA sequence: TGTGCCTGTGACACCGTGGGGACGTACACCGATAAACTCATCTTT. Translated, it gives CACDTVGTYTDKLIF.

Only a few counts were recorded for this clone. This may be a read error: a much more frequent sequence differs by one nucleotide. Other DNA sequences in this sample translate to the same CDR3. The V gene is TRDV2, the J gene TRDJ1; D possibly corresponds to TRDD3 (5 bases). V dropped 1 base and J dropped 8 bases, with 25 bases sitting between them. The CDR3 length is 17 residues. Germline assignment: CDR1 GEAIGNYY and CDR2 EKD. CDR3 in DNA: TGTGCCTGTGACACAGTAGGATCGGGGGGCAAAGGTGGCAAACTCATCTTT. Amino acids: CACDTVGSGGKGGKLIF.

This clone was picked up a small number of times. TCRdb's protein, taken from a much larger clone, differs from this DNA's translation at residue 7, likely owing to a read error; the protein displayed comes from the DNA. This chain joins TRDV2 and TRDJ1; TRDD3 aligns across 11 bases. The V gene's germline CDR1 is GEAIGNYY and CDR2 EKD. The J segment lost 0 bases and the V segment lost 0 bases, leaving 11 bases of the junction unmatched. The CDR3 is 19 amino acids. The CDR3 DNA is TGTGCCTGTGACACCGTTGATGGGGGATACGCGGAGTACACCGATAAACTCATCTTT. Its translation is CACDTVDGGYAEYTDKLIF.

With regard to this clone: TCRdb lists the protein of a much larger clone for this DNA, which differs at residue 9, so this is likely a read error; the protein given here is translated from the DNA itself. The chain carries TRDV2 and TRDJ1, with 8 bases aligning to TRDD3. The CDR3 spans 16 residues. Germline assignment: CDR1 GEAIGNYY and CDR2 EKD. V gave up 2 bases and J gave up 2 bases; unmatched junction bases: 9. This chain's CDR3 is CACDSVGDARTDKLIF. CDR3 nucleotide sequence: TGTGCCTGTGACAGTGTGGGGGATGCGAGGACCGATAAACTCATCTTT.

This clone is labeled as large. In the same sample, other DNA sequences code for this CDR3. This chain uses TRDV2 with TRDJ1; the match to TRDD3 covers 8 bases. V shed 0 bases and J 2 bases; nucleotides not matched to a gene: 10. Looked up from germline, CDR1 is GEAIGNYY and CDR2 is EKD. The CDR3 sequence is 17 residues long. The CDR3 DNA is TGTGCCTGTGACACCCTACTAGGGGATACAAGGACCGATAAACTCATCTTT. It encodes CACDTLLGDTRTDKLIF.